This T cell receptor beta chain originates from a study of blood T cell repertoires in COVID-19. Here immunoSEQ multiplex PCR was the method, and the copy in TCRdb shows in-frame clones only, minus some. The sample shows a few hundred thousand clones, almost 90% of them seen only once. The CDR3 covers 13 residues. Per germline, CDR1 SGHAT and CDR2 FQDESV (reference sequence). V was trimmed by 2 bases and J by 6 bases, leaving 8 bases between them. Patients from Seattle were sampled longitudinally, starting during active infection. V usage is TRBV11-1 and J usage is TRBJ1-5; D not resolved. The sample taken for sequencing was peripheral blood. This clonotype was obtained from a woman aged 25 to 39 with COVID-19, enrolled during active disease. DNA for the CDR3: TGTGCCAGCAGCTTACAGGACTTTCAGCCCCAGCATTTT. Encoded protein: CASSLQDFQPQHF.